The clone carrying this TCR beta chain was detected ten times or more. These data come from a study of blood T cell repertoires in COVID-19. The junction had 12 bases not matched to a gene; V was cut back by 4 bases and J by 3 bases. CDR1 is SGHNT, CDR2 YYREEE, per germline (reference sequence). The CDR3 is made up of 17 amino acids. As handled by the study authors: Nucleated cell counts were estimated from reference gene primer amplification. TCRdb's copy holds only in-frame clones and misses some; the assay was immunoSEQ multiplex PCR. D and trimming come from the DNA, and the V and J calls and clone size come from that table. Of approximately 75,000 clones listed, over 75% were seen once; the top ten hold approximately 28%.

The sequenced sample was peripheral blood. The receptor was derived from a man aged 50 or older with acute or convalescent COVID-19. The chain links TRBV5-4 to TRBJ2-3; 9 bases map to TRBD1. CDR3 sequence: CASSQSLGQGLTDTQYF. DNA of the CDR3: TGTGCCAGCAGCCAATCGCTAGGACAGGGGTTGACAGATACGCAGTATTTT.